The present entry profiles one T cell receptor beta chain with its context. Antigen unknown. This record belongs to a study of OX40 agonist ivuxolimab in advanced cancers. About the research overall: Patients receiving dose escalation had hepatocellular carcinoma, melanoma, renal cell or head and neck cancer. The mean age was roughly 60 years, ranging from roughly 23 to 79, with over 70% of participants male.

Germline CDR1 SGHTA, CDR2 FQGNSA. This CDR3 has 17 residues. Findings and limits, study-wide: The study found among the lowest clonal expansion in partial responders at 0.1-3.0 mg/kg. Both blood CD4+ and CD8+ T cells showed clonal growth by week 6 at 0.1 to 3.0 mg/kg.

The table came from immunoSEQ multiplex PCR; TCRdb's copy has only in-frame clones and leaves some out. The table includes about 58,000 clones, around 83% detected once. The TCR originated in an adult with an advanced solid tumor such as melanoma, head and neck, liver or kidney cancer. The input for sequencing was CD4+ or CD8+ T cells sorted from blood, taken in a trial of the OX40 agonist ivuxolimab. V and J are TRBV7-2 and TRBJ2-5, with D perhaps TRBD1 (5 bases). The DNA end favors TRBJ2-7, so the J call may be wrong. The CDR3 region is CASSSSSPDSPLGEQYF. The CDR3 DNA sequence: TGTGCCAGCAGTTCCTCCTCTCCCGACAGCCCACTCGGCGAGCAGTACTTC.